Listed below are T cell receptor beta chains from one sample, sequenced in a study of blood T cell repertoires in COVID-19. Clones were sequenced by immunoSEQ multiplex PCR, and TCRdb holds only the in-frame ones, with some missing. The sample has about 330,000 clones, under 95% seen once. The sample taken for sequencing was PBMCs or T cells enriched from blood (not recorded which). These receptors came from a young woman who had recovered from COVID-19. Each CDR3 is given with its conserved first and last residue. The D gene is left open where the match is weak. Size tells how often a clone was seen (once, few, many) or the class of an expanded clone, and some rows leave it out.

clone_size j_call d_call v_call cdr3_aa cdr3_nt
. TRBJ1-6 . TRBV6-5 CASTPRQDLPLHF TGTGCCAGCACCCCGAGACAGGACCTACCCCTCCACTTT
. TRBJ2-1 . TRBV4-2 CASSPRLGAYNEQFF TGTGCCAGCAGCCCTCGGCTAGGTGCCTACAATGAGCAGTTCTTC
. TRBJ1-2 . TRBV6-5 CASRPGGVSGYTF TGTGCCAGCAGACCCGGGGGGGTCTCTGGCTACACCTTC
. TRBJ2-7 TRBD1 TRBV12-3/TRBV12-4 CASSKRQGNEQYF TGTGCCAGCAGTAAACGACAGGGCAACGAGCAGTACTTC
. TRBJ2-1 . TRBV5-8 CASSIGQSLANEQFF TGTGCCAGCAGCATTGGACAGTCCCTTGCTAATGAGCAGTTCTTC
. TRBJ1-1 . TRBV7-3 CASSLTANTEAFF TGTGCCAGCAGCTTAACGGCGAACACTGAAGCTTTCTTT
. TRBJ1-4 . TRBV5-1 CASSLAGVNEKLFF TGCGCCAGCAGCTTAGCGGGGGTCAATGAAAAACTGTTTTTT
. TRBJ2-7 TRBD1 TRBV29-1 CSVEEDRVYEQYF TGCAGCGTTGAAGAGGACAGGGTGTACGAGCAGTACTTC
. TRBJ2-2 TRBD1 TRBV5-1 CASSPQGPTGELFF TGCGCCAGCAGCCCACAGGGGCCCACCGGGGAGCTGTTTTTT
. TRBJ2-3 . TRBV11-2 CASSSGSGTDTQYF TGTGCCAGCAGCTCTGGTTCAGGCACAGATACGCAGTATTTT
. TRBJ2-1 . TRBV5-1 CASSRITGSYNEQFF TGCGCCAGCAGCCGTATAACGGGCTCCTACAATGAGCAGTTCTTC
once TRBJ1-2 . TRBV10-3 CAIRGTWGLEGYTF TGTGCCATCAGGGGGACCTGGGGACTAGAAGGCTACACCTTC
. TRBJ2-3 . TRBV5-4 CASSLDLSRSTQYF TGTGCCAGCAGCTTGGATCTTAGCCGTTCTACGCAGTATTTT
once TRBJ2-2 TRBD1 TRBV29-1 CSVLLGTGGIGELFF TGCAGCGTACTTTTAGGGACAGGGGGCATCGGGGAGCTGTTTTTT
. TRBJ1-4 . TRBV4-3 CASSQSPREGEKLFF TGCGCCAGCAGCCAAAGTCCCAGGGAAGGTGAAAAACTGTTTTTT
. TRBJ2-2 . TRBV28 CASSSLDTNTGELFF TGTGCCAGCAGTTCTCTCGACACGAACACCGGGGAGCTGTTTTTT
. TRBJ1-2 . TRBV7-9 CASSYIEGGRDGYTF TGTGCCAGCAGCTACATAGAAGGAGGGAGGGACGGCTACACCTTC